These 17 T cell receptor beta chains were sequenced from one sample in a study of low-dose radiotherapy and immunotherapy resistance in tumors (dated by TCRdb to 2021 to 2024). The sample's time point label, decoded: after trial treatment. The sample's treatment or condition label, decoded: LDRT plus nivolumab, ipilimumab, low-dose cyclophosphamide and aspirin (RACIN trial). Sequencing used an Illumina HiSeq 2500. Superscript III and a set of TRAV- and TRBV-specific primers were used to synthesize first-strand cDNA, so that both TCRalpha and TCRbeta chains were covered. TCRs were amplified with Phusion for around 20 PCR cycles using a constant-region primer together with the adapter attached to the V primers. TCRdb cleaned the public reads at Q25 with fastp, built clones with MiXCR and kept in-frame beta chains. Each CDR3 protein gets just one entry, which takes the most common genes and DNA from the rows behind it. Present in this sample are 100,000 or so distinct CDR3 sequences, less than 25% of which were seen just once. Of the sample, about 4% falls within the top ten clones.

The starting material was PBMCs, obtained after low-dose radiotherapy plus immunotherapy. The source is a male donor with prostate cancer.

In its sample, this clonotype was seen many times. The rearrangement uses TRBV7-8 and TRBJ2-7; D uncertain. Trimming took 2 bases from V and 0 from J, leaving 8 bases between them. The CDR3 has 14 amino acids. In germline, CDR1 is SGHVS, CDR2 FQNEAQ. CDR3 nucleotides: TGTGCCAGCAGCTTATCCGGCAGCTCCTACGAGCAGTACTTC. Translated, it gives CASSLSGSSYEQYF.

In its sample, this clonotype was seen a few times. The chain is built from TRBV27 and TRBJ2-5; no definite D call. The V end lost 2 bases, the J end lost 7 bases, and 8 bases lay between the germline ends. The CDR3 loop spans 12 amino acids. Germline-derived CDR1 and CDR2 are MNHEY and SMNVEV (reference sequence). The CDR3 sequence: CASSLLDGTQYF. For the CDR3, the DNA is TGTGCCAGCAGTTTACTAGACGGGACCCAGTACTTC.

This clonotype was picked up many times. The chain combines TRBV7-8 with TRBJ1-4; D is possibly TRBD1 (6 bases). Germline V gene sequence: CDR1 SGHVS, CDR2 FQNEAQ. The germline V and J ends were trimmed by 5 bases and 7 bases, with 17 bases remaining between them. CDR3 length: 15 residues. CDR3 bases: TGTGCCAGCAGCCTGCGGACAGTCACGGCTGAAAAACTGTTTTTT. This codes for CASSLRTVTAEKLFF. The whole variable domain, remainder taken from reference TRBV7-8 and TRBJ1-4, is GAGVSQSPRYKVAKRGQDVALRCDPISGHVSLFWYQQALGQGPEFLTYFQNEAQLDKSGLPSDRFFAERPEGSVSTLKIQRTQQEDSAVYLCASSLRTVTAEKLFFGSGTQLSVL.

About this clonotype: A far more abundant clone sits one base away, making this likely a read error. This chain joins TRBV28 and TRBJ2-7; D not resolved. The germline CDR1 and CDR2 sequences are MDHEN and SYDVKM. The CDR3 totals 12 residues. The CDR3 coding sequence is TGTGCCACCAGTGACCCTAGTCGCGAGCGGTACTTC. It codes for CATSDPSRERYF.

This clonotype was counted at least ten times. This chain links TRBV3-1 with TRBJ2-1; TRBD1 aligns across 9 bases. V was pared by 3 bases and J by 14 bases, with 2 bases of the junction left unmatched. Germline CDR1 reads LGHDT; CDR2 reads YNNKEL (reference sequence). The CDR3 is 11 residues long. The CDR3 region is CASSQGTGKFF. DNA for the CDR3: TGTGCCAGCAGCCAGGGGACAGGGAAGTTCTTC.

This clonotype showed up many times. The J gene is TRBJ2-7, the V gene TRBV13, with D uncertain. The V gene's germline CDR1 is PRHDT and CDR2 FYEKMQ (reference sequence). The V end was cut by 8 bases, the J end by 0 bases, with 8 bases between. The CDR3 loop spans 12 amino acids. The CDR3 region has the DNA TGTGCCAGCGGTAGGGCCTCCTACGAGCAGTACTTC. Amino acid sequence: CASGRASYEQYF. The complete variable domain, with remaining parts taken from reference TRBV13 and TRBJ2-7, reads AAGVIQSPRHLIKEKRETATLKCYPIPRHDTVYWYQQGPGQDPQFLISFYEKMQSDKGSIPDRFSAQQFSDYHSELNMSSLELGDSALYFCASGRASYEQYFGPGTRLTVT.

This clonotype was recorded at least ten times. The chain links TRBV4-1 to TRBJ2-7; D call uncertain. Germline CDR1 and CDR2: MGHRA and YSYEKL. The CDR3 length is 14 residues. V was shortened by 1 base and J by 0 bases, with 7 bases between the two germline ends. In DNA form, the CDR3 reads TGCGCCAGCAGCCAAGTTGTAAACTCCTACGAGCAGTACTTC. This encodes CASSQVVNSYEQYF.

This clonotype was observed many times. The chain uses TRBV6-5 and TRBJ2-1, with 10 nucleotides matching TRBD1. The CDR3 is 16 amino acids. V shed 4 bases and J 6 bases; nucleotides not matched to a gene: 9. In germline, CDR1 is MNHEY, CDR2 SVGAGI. The CDR3 protein is CASSWMTGGDRNEQFF. DNA of the CDR3: TGTGCCAGCAGTTGGATGACAGGGGGCGATCGCAATGAGCAGTTCTTC.

This clonotype appeared many times. DNA of the CDR3: TGCAGTGCTAGGAGAATGGGTCAGCCCCAGCATTTT. The encoded protein is CSARRMGQPQHF. The chain is built from TRBV20-1 and TRBJ1-5; D is unclear. Trimming cost V 3 bases and J 6 bases, with 9 bases left between them. In germline, CDR1 is DFQATT, CDR2 SNEGSKA (reference sequence). The CDR3 has 12 amino acids.

This clonotype was detected many times. The V and J genes are TRBV5-5 and TRBJ1-5; D not certain. From germline, CDR1 is SGHKS and CDR2 YYEKEE (reference sequence). This CDR3 has 14 residues. The V gene lost 7 bases and the J gene lost 2 bases, with 13 bases spanning the gap. The CDR3 protein is CASRADLGNQPQHF. In DNA form, the CDR3 reads TGTGCCAGCCGAGCGGACCTTGGCAATCAGCCCCAGCATTTT.

The CDR3 reads CASISVGFSYEQYF. The CDR3 DNA sequence: TGTGCCAGTATCTCTGTGGGGTTCTCCTACGAGCAGTACTTC. This sequence joins TRBV6-6 and TRBJ2-7, with unresolved D. Trimming shortened V by 9 bases and J by 0 bases, and 15 bases separated the two germline ends. Germline V gene sequence: CDR1 MNHNY, CDR2 SVGAGI (reference sequence). CDR3 length: 14 residues.

This clonotype showed up many times. The chain combines TRBV30 with TRBJ2-3; 7 nucleotides align to TRBD2. J lost 1 base, V lost 2 bases, and 3 bases had no gene match. Looked up from germline, CDR1 is GTSNPN and CDR2 is SVGIG (reference sequence). The CDR3 loop spans 14 amino acids. The CDR3 DNA sequence: TGTGCCTGGAGTAGCGGGACGGGCACAGATACGCAGTATTTT. Amino acid sequence: CAWSSGTGTDTQYF.

This clonotype was detected many times. V is TRBV3-1 and J is TRBJ2-5; TRBD2 agrees at 8 bases. CDR1 is LGHDT and CDR2 is YNNKEL in the germline V gene (reference sequence). Unmatched junction bases numbered 10, after V lost 0 bases and J lost 1 base. This CDR3 comprises 18 residues. The CDR3 DNA follows: TGTGCCAGCAGCCAAGAAGAGGGGACTAGTCATTTCCAAGAGACCCAGTACTTC. It encodes CASSQEEGTSHFQETQYF.

This clonotype was seen at least ten times. The genes are TRBV7-2 and TRBJ2-1; 11 nucleotides line up with TRBD2. This CDR3 is 15 amino acids long. Germline CDR1 is SGHTA and CDR2 is FQGNSA. V gave up 6 bases and J gave up 9 bases; unmatched junction bases: 10. The CDR3 here is CASSSIAGGPGEQFF. The CDR3 DNA follows: TGTGCCAGCAGTTCGATAGCGGGGGGGCCCGGTGAGCAGTTCTTC.

Many counts were recorded for this clonotype. The chain carries TRBV10-3 and TRBJ2-7; no clear D. The CDR3 spans 12 residues. Germline V gene sequence: CDR1 ENHRY, CDR2 SYGVKD. Trimming cost V 1 base and J 2 bases, with 3 bases left between them. CDR3 in amino acids: CAISEFTYEQYF. CDR3 coding DNA: TGTGCCATCAGTGAGTTTACCTACGAGCAGTACTTC.

This clonotype occurred many times. The chain has TRBV4-1 and TRBJ2-7; TRBD2 matches at 7 bases. This CDR3 spans 14 amino acids. The V gene end was trimmed by 8 bases and the J gene end by 0 bases; junction bases not matched to a gene: 7. Germline V gene sequence: CDR1 MGHRA, CDR2 YSYEKL. CDR3 DNA sequence: TGCGCCAGCGGACTTAGCGGGCCCTCCTACGAGCAGTACTTC. It specifies CASGLSGPSYEQYF.

This clonotype was recorded a few times. V usage is TRBV6-1 and J usage is TRBJ2-4; 13 bases map to TRBD2. Per germline, CDR1 MNHNS and CDR2 SASEGT. The CDR3 is made up of 14 amino acids. V dropped 6 bases and J dropped 11; count of bases not matched to a gene: 7. The CDR3 here is CASSSGTSGIFQYF. CDR3 bases: TGTGCCAGCAGCTCCGGGACTAGCGGGATCTTTCAGTACTTC.